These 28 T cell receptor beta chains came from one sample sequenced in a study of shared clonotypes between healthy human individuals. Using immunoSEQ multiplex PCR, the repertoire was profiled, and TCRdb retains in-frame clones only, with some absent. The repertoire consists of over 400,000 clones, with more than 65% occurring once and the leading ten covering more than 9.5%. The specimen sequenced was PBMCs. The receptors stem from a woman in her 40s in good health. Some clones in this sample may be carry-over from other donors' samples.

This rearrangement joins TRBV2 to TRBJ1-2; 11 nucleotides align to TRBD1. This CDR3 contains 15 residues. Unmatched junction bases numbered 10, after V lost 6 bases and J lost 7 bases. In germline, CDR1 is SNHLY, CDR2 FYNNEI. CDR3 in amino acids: CASSADWTGGSGYTF. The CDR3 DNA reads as TGTGCCAGCAGCGCCGACTGGACAGGGGGCTCTGGCTACACCTTC.

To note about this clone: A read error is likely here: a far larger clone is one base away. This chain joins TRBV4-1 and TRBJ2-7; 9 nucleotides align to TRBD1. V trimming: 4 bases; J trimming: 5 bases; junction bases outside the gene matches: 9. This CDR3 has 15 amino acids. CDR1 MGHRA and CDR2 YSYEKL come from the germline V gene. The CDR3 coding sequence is TGCGCCAGCAGCCTGGGACAGGGCCCAGACCACGAGCAGTACTTC. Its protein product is CASSLGQGPDHEQYF.

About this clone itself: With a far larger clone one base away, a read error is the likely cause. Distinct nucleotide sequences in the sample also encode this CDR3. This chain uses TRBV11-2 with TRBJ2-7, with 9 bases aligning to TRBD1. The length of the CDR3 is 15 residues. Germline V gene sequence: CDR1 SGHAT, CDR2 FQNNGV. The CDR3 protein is CASSLQTGGGYEQYF. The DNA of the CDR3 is TGTGCCAGTAGCTTGCAGACAGGGGGGGGTTACGAGCAGTACTTC.

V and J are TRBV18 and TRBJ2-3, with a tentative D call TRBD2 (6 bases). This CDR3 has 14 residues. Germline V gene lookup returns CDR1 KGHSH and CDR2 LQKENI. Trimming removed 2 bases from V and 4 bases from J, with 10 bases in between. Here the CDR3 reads CASSPTGEADTQYF. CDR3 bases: TGTGCCAGCTCACCAACGGGGGAAGCAGATACGCAGTATTTT.

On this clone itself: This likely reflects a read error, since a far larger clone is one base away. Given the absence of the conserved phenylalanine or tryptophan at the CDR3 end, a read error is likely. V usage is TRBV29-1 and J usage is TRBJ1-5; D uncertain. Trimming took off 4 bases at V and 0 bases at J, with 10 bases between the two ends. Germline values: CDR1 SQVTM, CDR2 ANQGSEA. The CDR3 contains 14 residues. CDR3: CSVGEQYSNQPQHL. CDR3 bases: TGCAGCGTTGGAGAGCAATATAGCAATCAGCCCCAGCATCTT.

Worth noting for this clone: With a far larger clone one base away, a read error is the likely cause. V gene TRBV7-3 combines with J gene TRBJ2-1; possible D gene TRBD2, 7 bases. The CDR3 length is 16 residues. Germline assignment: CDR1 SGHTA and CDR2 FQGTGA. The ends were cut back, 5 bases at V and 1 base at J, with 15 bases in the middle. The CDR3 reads CASSPQGRVSYNEQFF. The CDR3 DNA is TGTGCCAGCAGCCCCCAGGGGAGGGTATCCTACAATGAGCAGTTCTTC.

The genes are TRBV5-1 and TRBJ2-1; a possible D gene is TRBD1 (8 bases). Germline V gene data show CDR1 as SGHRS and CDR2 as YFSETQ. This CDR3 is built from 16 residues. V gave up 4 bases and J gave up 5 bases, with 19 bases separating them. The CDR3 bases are TGCGCCAGCAGCCACCAAACAGGGGGGGCGGACAATGAGCAGTTCTTC. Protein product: CASSHQTGGADNEQFF.

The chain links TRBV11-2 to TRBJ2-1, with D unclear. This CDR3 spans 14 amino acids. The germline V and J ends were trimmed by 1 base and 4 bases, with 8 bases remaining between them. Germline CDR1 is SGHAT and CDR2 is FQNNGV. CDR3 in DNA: TGTGCCAGCAGCTTAGTTCCGAGTTACAATGAGCAGTTCTTC. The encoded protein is CASSLVPSYNEQFF.

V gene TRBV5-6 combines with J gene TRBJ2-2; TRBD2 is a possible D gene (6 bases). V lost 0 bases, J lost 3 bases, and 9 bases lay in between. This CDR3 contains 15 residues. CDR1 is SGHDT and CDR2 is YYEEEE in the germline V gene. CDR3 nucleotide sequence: TGTGCCAGCAGCTTGGGTAGCGGATACACCGGGGAGCTGTTTTTT. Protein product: CASSLGSGYTGELFF. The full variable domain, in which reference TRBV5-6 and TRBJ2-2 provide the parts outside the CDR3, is DAGVTQSPTHLIKTRGQQVTLRCSPKSGHDTVSWYQQALGQGPQFIFQYYEEEERQRGNFPDRFSGHQFPNYSSELNVNALLLGDSALYLCASSLGSGYTGELFFGEGSRLTVL.

The CDR3 bases are TGTGCCAGCAGTGAAGGACTGGCGTCTGAAAAACTGTTTTTT. Translating it yields CASSEGLASEKLFF. The J gene is TRBJ1-4, the V gene TRBV6-1; D gene unclear. The germline gives CDR1 MNHNS, CDR2 SASEGT. V was clipped by 1 base and J by 7 bases, with 10 bases between them. The CDR3 covers 14 residues.

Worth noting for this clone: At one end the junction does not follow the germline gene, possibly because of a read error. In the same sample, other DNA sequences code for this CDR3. CDR3: CSVASGASNTEAFF. The CDR3 coding sequence is TGCAGTGTTGCCTCCGGGGCGTCTAACACTGAAGCTTTCTTT. The chain is built from TRBV29-1 and TRBJ1-1; TRBD1 is a possible D gene (5 bases). The CDR3 has 14 residues. CDR1 is SQVTM, CDR2 ANQGSEA, per germline.

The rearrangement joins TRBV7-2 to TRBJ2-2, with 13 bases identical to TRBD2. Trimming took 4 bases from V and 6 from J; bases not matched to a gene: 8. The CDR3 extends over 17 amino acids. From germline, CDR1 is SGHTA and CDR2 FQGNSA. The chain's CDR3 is CASSSTTSGRASGELFF. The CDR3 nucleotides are TGTGCCAGCAGCTCCACTACTAGCGGGAGGGCCTCCGGGGAGCTGTTTTTT. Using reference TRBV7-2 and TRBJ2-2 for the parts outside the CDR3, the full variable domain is GAGVSQSPSNKVTEKGKDVELRCDPISGHTALYWYRQSLGQGLEFLIYFQGNSAPDKSGLPSDRFSAERTGGSVSTLTIQRTQQEDSAVYLCASSSTTSGRASGELFFGEGSRLTVL.

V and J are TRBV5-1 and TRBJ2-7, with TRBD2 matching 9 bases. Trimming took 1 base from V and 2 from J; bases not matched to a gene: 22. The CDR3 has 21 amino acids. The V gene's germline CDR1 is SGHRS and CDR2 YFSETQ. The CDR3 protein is CASSLRPQLGGRAREAYEQYF. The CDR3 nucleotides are TGCGCCAGCAGCTTGAGGCCCCAATTGGGCGGGAGGGCCAGGGAGGCCTACGAGCAGTACTTC.

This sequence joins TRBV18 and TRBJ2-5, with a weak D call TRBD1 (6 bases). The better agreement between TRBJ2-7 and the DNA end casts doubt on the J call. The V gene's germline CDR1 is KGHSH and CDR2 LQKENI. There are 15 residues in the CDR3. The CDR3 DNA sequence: TGTGCCAGCTCGATACAGCAGGGGCCATCCTACGAGCAGTACTTC. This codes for CASSIQQGPSYEQYF.

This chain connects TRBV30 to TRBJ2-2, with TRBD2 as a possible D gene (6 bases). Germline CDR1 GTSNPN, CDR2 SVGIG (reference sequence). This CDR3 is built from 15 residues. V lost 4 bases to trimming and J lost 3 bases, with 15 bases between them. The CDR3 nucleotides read TGTGCCTGGACCGGGACTCCCACATACACCGGGGAGCTGTTTTTT. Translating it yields CAWTGTPTYTGELFF.

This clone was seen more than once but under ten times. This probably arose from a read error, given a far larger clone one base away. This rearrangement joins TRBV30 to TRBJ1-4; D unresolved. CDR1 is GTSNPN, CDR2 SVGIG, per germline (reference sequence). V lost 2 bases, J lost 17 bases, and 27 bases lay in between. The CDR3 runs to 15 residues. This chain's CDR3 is CAWSYPSILKHPIFF. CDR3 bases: TGTGCCTGGAGTTATCCTAGTATCCTGAAACACCCCATTTTTTTT.

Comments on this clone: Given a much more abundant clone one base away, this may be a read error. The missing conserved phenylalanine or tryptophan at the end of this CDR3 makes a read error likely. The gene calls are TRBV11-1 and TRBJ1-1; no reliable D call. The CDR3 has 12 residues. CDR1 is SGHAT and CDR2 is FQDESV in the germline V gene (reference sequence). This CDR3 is CASSFDRAEAFV. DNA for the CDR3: TGCGCCAGCAGCTTTGATCGGGCTGAAGCTTTCGTT.

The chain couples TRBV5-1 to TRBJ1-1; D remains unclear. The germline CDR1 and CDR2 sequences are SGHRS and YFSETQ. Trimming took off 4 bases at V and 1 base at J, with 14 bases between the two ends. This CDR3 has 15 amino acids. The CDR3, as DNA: TGCGCCAGCAGCCCGAGGCCTGACAAGAACACTGAAGCTTTCTTT. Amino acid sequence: CASSPRPDKNTEAFF.

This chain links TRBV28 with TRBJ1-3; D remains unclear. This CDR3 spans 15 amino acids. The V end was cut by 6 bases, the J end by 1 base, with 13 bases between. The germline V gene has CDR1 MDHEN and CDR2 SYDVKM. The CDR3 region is CASRDHFQSGNTIYF. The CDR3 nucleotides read TGTGCCAGCAGAGATCATTTCCAATCTGGAAACACCATATATTTT.

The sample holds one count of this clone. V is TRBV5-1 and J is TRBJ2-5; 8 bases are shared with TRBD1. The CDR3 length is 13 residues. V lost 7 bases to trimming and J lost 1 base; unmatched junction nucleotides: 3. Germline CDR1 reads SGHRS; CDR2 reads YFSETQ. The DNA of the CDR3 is TGCGCCAGCGGGGACAGGCGCCAAGAGACCCAGTACTTC. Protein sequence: CASGDRRQETQYF.

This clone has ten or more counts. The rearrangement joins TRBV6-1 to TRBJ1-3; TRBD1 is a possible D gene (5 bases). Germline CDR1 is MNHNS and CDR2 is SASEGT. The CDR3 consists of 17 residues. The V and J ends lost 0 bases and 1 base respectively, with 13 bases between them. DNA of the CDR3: TGTGCCAGCAGTGAAGCCCTCGGGGGTGGATCTGGAAACACCATATATTTT. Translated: CASSEALGGGSGNTIYF.

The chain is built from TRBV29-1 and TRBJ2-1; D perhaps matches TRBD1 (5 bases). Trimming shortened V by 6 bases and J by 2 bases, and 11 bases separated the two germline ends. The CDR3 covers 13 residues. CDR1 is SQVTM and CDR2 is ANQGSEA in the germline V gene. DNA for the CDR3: TGCAGCGTCCTAATAGGGGCCTACAATGAGCAGTTCTTC. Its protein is CSVLIGAYNEQFF.

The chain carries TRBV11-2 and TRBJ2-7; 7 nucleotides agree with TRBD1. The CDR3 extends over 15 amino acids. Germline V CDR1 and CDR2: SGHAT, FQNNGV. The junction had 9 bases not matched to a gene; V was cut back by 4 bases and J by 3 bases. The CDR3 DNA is TGTGCCAGCAGCTCTCCGGGACAGATTGACTACGAGCAGTACTTC. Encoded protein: CASSSPGQIDYEQYF.

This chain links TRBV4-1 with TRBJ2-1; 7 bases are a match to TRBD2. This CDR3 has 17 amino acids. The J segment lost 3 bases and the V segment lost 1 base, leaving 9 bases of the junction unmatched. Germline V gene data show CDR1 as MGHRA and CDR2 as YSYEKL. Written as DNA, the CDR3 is TGCGCCAGCAGCCAAGTTAGGGCGGGAGTGGGCTACAATGAGCAGTTCTTC. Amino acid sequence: CASSQVRAGVGYNEQFF.

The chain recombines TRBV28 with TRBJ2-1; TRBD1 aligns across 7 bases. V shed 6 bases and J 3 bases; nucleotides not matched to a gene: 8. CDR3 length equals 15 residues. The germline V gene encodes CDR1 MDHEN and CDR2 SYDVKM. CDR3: CASRTDRAVYNEQFF. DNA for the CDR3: TGTGCCAGCAGGACCGACAGGGCGGTCTACAATGAGCAGTTCTTC.

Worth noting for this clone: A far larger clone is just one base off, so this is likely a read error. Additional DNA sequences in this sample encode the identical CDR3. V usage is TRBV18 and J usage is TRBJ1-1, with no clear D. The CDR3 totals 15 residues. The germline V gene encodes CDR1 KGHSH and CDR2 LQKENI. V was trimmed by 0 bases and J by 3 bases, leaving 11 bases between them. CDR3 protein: CASSPPSRVDTEAFF. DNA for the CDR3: TGTGCCAGCTCACCACCAAGTAGGGTCGACACTGAAGCTTTCTTT.

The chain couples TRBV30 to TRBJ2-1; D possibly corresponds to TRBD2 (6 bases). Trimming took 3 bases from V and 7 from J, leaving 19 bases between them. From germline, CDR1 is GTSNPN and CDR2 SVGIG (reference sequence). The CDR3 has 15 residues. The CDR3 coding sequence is TGTGCCTGGAGCCCTCTGGGGGGAGAGAGGAATGAGCAGTTCTTC. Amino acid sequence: CAWSPLGGERNEQFF. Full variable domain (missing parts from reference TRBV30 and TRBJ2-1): SQTIHQWPATLVQPVGSPLSLECTVEGTSNPNLYWYRQAAGRGLQLLFYSVGIGQISSEVPQNLSASRPQDRQFILSSKKLLLSDSGFYLCAWSPLGGERNEQFFGPGTRLTVL.

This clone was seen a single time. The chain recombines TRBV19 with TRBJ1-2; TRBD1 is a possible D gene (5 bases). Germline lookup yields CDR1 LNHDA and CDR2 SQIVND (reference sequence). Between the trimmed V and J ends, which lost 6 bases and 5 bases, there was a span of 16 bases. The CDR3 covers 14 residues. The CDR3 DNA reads TGTGCCAGTAGGGACGCCGGGACGGAGTATGGCTACACCTTC. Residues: CASRDAGTEYGYTF.